These 21 T cell receptor beta chains came from one sample sequenced in a study of cytomegalovirus exposure and HLA in healthy donors. 13 Jbeta primers and 60 Vbeta primers were used for the PCR. Assay used: immunoSEQ multiplex PCR; TCRdb lists only in-frame clones, some missing. The table records 150,000 or so clones, roughly four fifths of them present only once. The sample comprised PBMCs. The receptors derive from a middle-aged woman in good health and CMV-seronegative.

The J gene is TRBJ1-1, the V gene TRBV6-5, with a tentative D call TRBD1 (6 bases). Trimming stripped 4 bases from V and 5 bases from J, with 14 bases between. From germline, CDR1 is MNHEY and CDR2 SVGAGI. The CDR3 sequence is 14 residues long. The CDR3 protein is CASSSLSGVTEAFF. The CDR3 coding sequence is TGTGCCAGCAGTTCCCTCTCAGGGGTAACTGAAGCTTTCTTT.

The chain uses TRBV5-1 and TRBJ2-7; 7 nucleotides line up with TRBD1. Trimming removed 4 bases from V and 3 bases from J; junction bases left unmatched: 7. The germline gives CDR1 SGHRS, CDR2 YFSETQ. The CDR3 is 14 amino acids. The CDR3 nucleotides read TGCGCCAGCAGCCCCTTTCAGGGGGTCTACGAGCAGTACTTC. It encodes CASSPFQGVYEQYF. Complete variable domain (other parts from reference TRBV5-1 and TRBJ2-7): KAGVTQTPRYLIKTRGQQVTLSCSPISGHRSVSWYQQTPGQGLQFLFEYFSETQRNKGNFPGRFSGRQFSNSRSEMNVSTLELGDSALYLCASSPFQGVYEQYFGPGTRLTVT.

J is TRBJ1-3 and V is TRBV30; tentatively, D is TRBD1 (5 bases). CDR1 is GTSNPN, CDR2 SVGIG, per germline (reference sequence). The V end lost 1 base, the J end lost 4 bases, and 11 bases lay between the germline ends. The CDR3 has 14 amino acids. The CDR3 coding sequence is TGTGCCTGGAGTGCCGACAGCTTCGGAAACACCATATATTTT. It yields the protein CAWSADSFGNTIYF.

In nucleotides, the CDR3 is TGTGCCAGCAGCCTCGCAGTAAGACTAGCGGGAGTTTATGGGCAGTACTTC. Protein: CASSLAVRLAGVYGQYF. The rearrangement uses TRBV7-9 and TRBJ2-7; TRBD2 aligns across 12 bases. V was clipped by 5 bases and J by 9 bases; unmatched bases: 17. Germline V lookup: CDR1 SEHNR, CDR2 FQNEAQ (reference sequence). This CDR3 spans 17 amino acids. The full variable domain, rest sourced from reference TRBV7-9 and TRBJ2-7, is DTGVSQNPRHKITKRGQNVTFRCDPISEHNRLYWYRQTLGQGPEFLTYFQNEAQLEKSRLLSDRFSAERPKGSFSTLEIQRTEQGDSAMYLCASSLAVRLAGVYGQYFGPGTRLTVT.

The chain combines TRBV13 with TRBJ2-3; tentative D call: TRBD1 (6 bases). The CDR3 has 13 residues. The germline V gene encodes CDR1 PRHDT and CDR2 FYEKMQ (reference sequence). Deletions cut 2 bases from V and 6 bases from J, with 9 bases between. The CDR3 spells CASSLRGYDTQYF. The CDR3 region has the DNA TGTGCCAGCAGCTTAAGGGGGTACGATACGCAGTATTTT. The complete variable domain, with remaining parts taken from reference TRBV13 and TRBJ2-3, reads AAGVIQSPRHLIKEKRETATLKCYPIPRHDTVYWYQQGPGQDPQFLISFYEKMQSDKGSIPDRFSAQQFSDYHSELNMSSLELGDSALYFCASSLRGYDTQYFGPGTRLTVL.

The chain is built from TRBV30 and TRBJ2-1, with D possibly TRBD1 on 5 matching bases. V was pared by 5 bases and J by 7 bases, with 18 bases between. CDR1 and CDR2 from the germline V gene are GTSNPN and SVGIG (reference sequence). This CDR3 is built from 14 residues. The CDR3: CAWQRGQFGNEQFF. In DNA, the CDR3 is TGTGCCTGGCAAAGGGGTCAATTTGGGAATGAGCAGTTCTTC.

The chain links TRBV28 to TRBJ1-2; 11 bases agree with TRBD1. The J segment lost 8 bases and the V segment lost 4 bases, leaving 6 bases of the junction unmatched. Germline V CDR1 and CDR2: MDHEN, SYDVKM. The CDR3 spans 14 residues. CDR3 amino acids: CASSYGQGAQGYTF. The DNA for the CDR3 is TGTGCCAGCAGTTATGGACAGGGGGCGCAAGGCTACACCTTC.

The J gene is TRBJ2-5, the V gene TRBV28, with TRBD1 as a possible D gene (6 bases). V was pared by 6 bases and J by 2 bases, with 13 bases between. The V gene's germline CDR1 is MDHEN and CDR2 SYDVKM. The CDR3 loop spans 14 amino acids. The CDR3 here is CASSTRGPQETQYF. Here the CDR3 DNA reads TGTGCCAGCAGCACCAGGGGCCCTCAAGAGACCCAGTACTTC. Drawing the rest from reference TRBV28 and TRBJ2-5, the complete variable domain is DVKVTQSSRYLVKRTGEKVFLECVQDMDHENMFWYRQDPGLGLRLIYFSYDVKMKEKGDIPEGYSVSREKKERFSLILESASTNQTSMYLCASSTRGPQETQYFGPGTRLLVL.

This rearrangement joins TRBV5-8 to TRBJ2-7; tentative D call: TRBD1 (6 bases). Germline lookup yields CDR1 SGHTS and CDR2 YDEGEE. The CDR3 loop spans 15 amino acids. The V and J ends lost 4 bases and 3 bases respectively, with 17 bases between them. The CDR3 sequence is CASSLVGNRDYEQYF. The DNA for the CDR3 is TGTGCCAGCAGCCTAGTGGGGAACAGGGACTACGAGCAGTACTTC. Full variable domain (outside the CDR3, taken from reference TRBV5-8 and TRBJ2-7): EAGVTQSPTHLIKTRGQQATLRCSPISGHTSVYWYQQALGLGLQFLLWYDEGEERNRGNFPPRFSGRQFPNYSSELNVNALELEDSALYLCASSLVGNRDYEQYFGPGTRLTVT.

This chain connects TRBV5-1 to TRBJ1-1, with D possibly matching TRBD1 (6 bases). The CDR3 runs 16 residues. The ends were cut back, 4 bases at V and 1 base at J, with 17 bases in the middle. The germline V gene encodes CDR1 SGHRS and CDR2 YFSETQ. The CDR3 bases are TGCGCCAGCAGCCCTCGGGACATCCCCCAGAACACTGAAGCTTTCTTT. It specifies CASSPRDIPQNTEAFF.

The chain is built from TRBV6-6 and TRBJ2-7; 7 nucleotides line up with TRBD2. Germline CDR1 MNHNY, CDR2 SVGAGI (reference sequence). V dropped 7 bases and J dropped 5; count of bases not matched to a gene: 14. This CDR3 spans 15 amino acids. CDR3 DNA: TGTGCCAGCATTCTACAGGCTAGCGGCCCGGACGAGCAGTACTTC. Encoded protein: CASILQASGPDEQYF.

The gene calls are TRBV2 and TRBJ2-5, with TRBD2 matching 12 bases. Germline CDR1 SNHLY, CDR2 FYNNEI. The CDR3 contains 16 residues. V lost 7 bases, J lost 4 bases, and 10 bases stayed unmatched. Here the CDR3 DNA reads TGTGCCAGCATGGATGGGGCTAGCGGGAGGGTAGAGACCCAGTACTTC. Its protein is CASMDGASGRVETQYF.

The chain uses TRBV14 and TRBJ2-2; TRBD2 might be the D (5 bases). V dropped 3 bases and J dropped 3 bases, with 14 bases sitting between them. This CDR3 is 16 amino acids long. Germline loops: CDR1 SGHDN, CDR2 FVKESK. The CDR3 coding sequence is TGTGCCAGCAGCCAGGACTCAATCTCTTACACCGGGGAGCTGTTTTTT. It codes for CASSQDSISYTGELFF.

This clone was observed a few times. The rearrangement joins TRBV7-8 to TRBJ2-7; D possibly corresponds to TRBD2 (5 bases). The V and J ends lost 1 base and 3 bases respectively, with 7 bases between them. Germline V gene sequence: CDR1 SGHVS, CDR2 FQNEAQ. The CDR3 spans 13 residues. The CDR3 protein is CASSLVEGYEQYF. Here the CDR3 DNA reads TGTGCCAGCAGCTTAGTCGAGGGCTACGAGCAGTACTTC.

This clone has only a few counts. The chain joins TRBV7-8 to TRBJ1-2; TRBD1 is a possible D gene (5 bases). Deletions cut 2 bases from V and 2 bases from J, with 9 bases between. Germline V CDR1 and CDR2: SGHVS, FQNEAQ. The CDR3 length is 14 residues. The CDR3 protein is CASSLRTPNYGYTF. The CDR3 DNA reads as TGTGCCAGCAGCTTACGGACACCAAACTATGGCTACACCTTC.

V is TRBV19 and J is TRBJ2-1, with 14 bases aligning to TRBD2. The CDR3 sequence is 16 residues long. With 7 bases clipped from V and 10 bases from J, the junction kept 12 bases outside the gene matches. CDR1 is LNHDA and CDR2 is SQIVND in the germline V gene (reference sequence). This CDR3 is CASTNPGTSGGQEQFF. Here the CDR3 DNA reads TGTGCCAGTACTAACCCGGGGACTAGCGGGGGACAGGAGCAGTTCTTC.

This chain connects TRBV5-1 to TRBJ2-7, with a tentative D call TRBD2 (5 bases). CDR3 length equals 14 residues. Per the germline V gene, CDR1 is SGHRS and CDR2 is YFSETQ. With 6 bases removed from V and 0 bases from J, the gap between germline ends came to 13 bases. This CDR3 reads CASTPGMNSYEQYF. The CDR3 DNA follows: TGCGCCAGCACCCCGGGGATGAACTCCTACGAGCAGTACTTC.

This clone was counted only a few times. This chain uses TRBV5-1 with TRBJ2-1; D is perhaps TRBD2 (5 bases). Trimming took 1 base from V and 7 from J, leaving 12 bases between them. The V gene's germline CDR1 is SGHRS and CDR2 YFSETQ. CDR3 length: 14 residues. Here the CDR3 reads CASSLSGITNEQFF. DNA of the CDR3: TGCGCCAGCAGCTTGTCCGGGATTACTAATGAGCAGTTCTTC.

This chain joins TRBV5-6 and TRBJ2-2, with 7 bases that match TRBD2. Germline CDR1 and CDR2: SGHDT and YYEEEE. This CDR3 spans 17 amino acids. The J segment lost 5 bases and the V segment lost 0 bases, leaving 10 bases of the junction unmatched. The CDR3 DNA reads as TGTGCCAGCAGCTTGGGGGGAGCGGGAATACGTACCGGGGAGCTGTTTTTT. Translating it yields CASSLGGAGIRTGELFF.

The gene calls are TRBV9 and TRBJ1-2; D ambiguous. The CDR3 is made up of 14 amino acids. Trimming removed 4 bases from V and 9 bases from J, with 19 bases in between. The germline V gene encodes CDR1 SGDLS and CDR2 YYNGEE. This CDR3 is CASSPGRAASRYTF. CDR3 DNA sequence: TGTGCCAGCAGCCCCGGGAGGGCAGCGAGTCGCTACACCTTC.

This chain uses TRBV6-1 with TRBJ1-5; D is ambiguous. Trimming removed 9 bases at V and 6 bases at J, with 9 bases between. The germline CDR1 and CDR2 sequences are MNHNS and SASEGT. This CDR3 region has 11 residues. CDR3 nucleotide sequence: TGTGCCAGGACTTTAAGTCAGCCCCAGCATTTT. Amino acid sequence: CARTLSQPQHF.